Listed below are T cell receptor beta chains from one sample, sequenced in a study of shared clonotypes between healthy human individuals. TCRdb's table, derived via immunoSEQ multiplex PCR, lists solely in-frame clones and lacks some. This table holds 400,000 to 600,000 clones, roughly 95% found once. Material for sequencing was naive CD4+ T cells sorted from blood. The receptors derive from a young woman in good health. The CDR3 runs from the conserved cysteine through the conserved F or W. The D gene is left open where the match is weak. Some rows have no size entry. The others give once, few or many, or a class for an expanded clone.

clone_size j_call d_call v_call cdr3_nt cdr3_aa
. TRBJ1-5 . TRBV28 TGTGCCAGCAGTCCCGCGGGTTATAGCAATCAGCCCCAGCATTTT CASSPAGYSNQPQHF
. TRBJ1-4 TRBD1 TRBV7-8 TGTGCCAGCAGCCCAGGGGGTCCCAGGGGCCTAACTAATGAAAAACTGTTTTTT CASSPGGPRGLTNEKLFF
. TRBJ2-5 . TRBV6-6 TGTGCCACTACACATCGACGGAAAGAGACCCAGTACTTC CATTHRRKETQYF
. TRBJ1-5 . TRBV7-9 TGTGCCAGCAGCCGAAGCACAGGGAGCAATCAGCCCCAGCATTTT CASSRSTGSNQPQHF
once TRBJ2-3 TRBD1 TRBV5-4 TGTGCCAGCAGCCCCGGCGCGACAGGGTCCCAATTAAGTACGCAGTATTTT CASSPGATGSQLSTQYF
. TRBJ2-2 TRBD2 TRBV28 TGTGCCAGCAGTTTATGGTCGGGGGGAACCGGGGAGCTGTTTTTT CASSLWSGGTGELFF
. TRBJ2-5 . TRBV5-8 TGTGCCAGCAGCTTGGAAGGGACCCAGTACTTC CASSLEGTQYF
. TRBJ2-7 . TRBV7-3 TGTGCCAGCAGCCTCCTCGCGGGTCAGGGCTACGAGCAGTACTTC CASSLLAGQGYEQYF
once TRBJ2-4 . TRBV7-2 TGTGCCAGCAGCTTAGCGCTGGATCTGTTAGCCAAAAACATTCAGTACTTC CASSLALDLLAKNIQYF
. TRBJ2-2 . TRBV6-5 TGTGCCAGCAGTACGACGGTGAACACCGGGGAGCTGTTTTTT CASSTTVNTGELFF
. TRBJ2-5 . TRBV6-5 TGTGCCAGCAGTTACTCGTACTCCGAAGAGACCCAGTACTTC CASSYSYSEETQYF
. TRBJ1-2 . TRBV28 TGTGCCAGCCTCCCGGGCGGGGATCAAGCTAACTATGGCTACACCTTC CASLPGGDQANYGYTF
. TRBJ1-5 . TRBV28 TGTGCCAGCAGTCCGGGACACGCGATCAATCAGCCCCAGCATTTT CASSPGHAINQPQHF
. TRBJ2-1 . TRBV28 TGTGCCAGCAGTCCACCCGTAGACCCCGGGGATGAGCAGTTCTTC CASSPPVDPGDEQFF
once TRBJ2-2 . TRBV11-3 TGTGCCAGCAGCTTAAACTTTGGGGTCGGGGAGCTGTTTTTT CASSLNFGVGELFF
. TRBJ1-1 . TRBV28 TGTGCCAGCCTACTTGGCGGATACACTGAAGCTTTCTTT CASLLGGYTEAFF
. TRBJ1-1 TRBD1 TRBV5-4 TGTGCCAGCAGCTTGAACAGGGGGGCCACTGAAGCTTTCTTT CASSLNRGATEAFF
. TRBJ2-1 . TRBV28 TGTGCCAGCAGTTCCCCCCGGATGAGGGCCTACAATGAGCAGTTCTTC CASSSPRMRAYNEQFF
once TRBJ2-7 TRBD1 TRBV11-2 TGTGCCAGCAGCTTAGATCTAGGACAGGCAGGCCTCTACGAGCAGTACTTC CASSLDLGQAGLYEQYF
. TRBJ2-7 TRBD1 TRBV28 TGTGCCAGCATGACAGGGCCCTCCTACGAGCAGTACTTC CASMTGPSYEQYF
. TRBJ2-1 TRBD1 TRBV4-1 TGCGCCAGCCGCCGTGATTCAGGGGGCAGAAATGAGCAGTTCTTC CASRRDSGGRNEQFF
. TRBJ2-2 TRBD1 TRBV23-1 TGCGCCAGCAGTCACCACGGGACAGGGGCCGAGAACACCGGGGAGCTGTTTTTT CASSHHGTGAENTGELFF
. TRBJ2-7 TRBD2 TRBV7-7 TGTGCCAGCAGCTTGAATCCGGGACTAGCGGGAGACGAGCAGTACTTC CASSLNPGLAGDEQYF
. TRBJ2-3 TRBD2 TRBV5-6 TGTGCCAGCTCGCGGACTAGCGGGTACACAGATACGCAGTATTTT CASSRTSGYTDTQYF
. TRBJ1-2 . TRBV5-1 TGCGCCAGCAGCCCGGGACGGCTCTATGGCTACACCTTC CASSPGRLYGYTF
. TRBJ2-4 . TRBV28 TGTGCCAGCAGTTTACGGGGGTCTATACTAGCCAAAAACATTCAGTACTTC CASSLRGSILAKNIQYF
. TRBJ2-7 TRBD1 TRBV28 TGTGCCAGCAGCCCGGGACAGTGGGAAGGGGCCGAGCAGTACTTC CASSPGQWEGAEQYF
. TRBJ2-2 . TRBV5-1 TGCGCCAGCAGCTTGGGGGGCAGTTCGAACACCGGGGAGCTGTTTTTT CASSLGGSSNTGELFF
. TRBJ2-7 TRBD1 TRBV2 TGTGCCAGCAGTCCCGGACAGGGGGCTATATACGAGCAGTACTTC CASSPGQGAIYEQYF
. TRBJ1-2 TRBD1 TRBV9 TGTGCCAGCAGCGTAGGGACAGGGGGGAATAACTATGGCTACACCTTC CASSVGTGGNNYGYTF
. TRBJ1-5 . TRBV2 TGTGCCAGCAGTGAAGCGCTAGCCAGCTCGTTTCAGCCCCAGCATTTT CASSEALASSFQPQHF
. TRBJ2-5 TRBD2 TRBV5-4 TGTGCCAGCAACTCGGGACTAGCGGGAGGAGAGACCCAGTACTTC CASNSGLAGGETQYF
. TRBJ2-3 . TRBV7-9 TGTGCCAGCAGACGAACAACAGATACGCAGTATTTT CASRRTTDTQYF
. TRBJ2-7 . TRBV10-1 TGCGCCAGTATCCGTGGACAGACCTTGACCTACGAGCAGTACTTC CASIRGQTLTYEQYF
once TRBJ2-7 TRBD1 TRBV28 TGTGCCAGCAGTAATGCCGGGACAGGGGCCTACGAGCAGTACTTC CASSNAGTGAYEQYF
. TRBJ1-3 . TRBV6-1 TGTGCCAGCAGTGAAGTAGGAGGGGTAGCATCTGGAAACACCATATATTTT CASSEVGGVASGNTIYF
few TRBJ2-7 . TRBV11-3 TGTGCCAGCACCGACGCGAGGACCTCCTACGAGCAGTACTTC CASTDARTSYEQYF
. TRBJ1-1 TRBD1 TRBV5-1 TGCGCCAGCAGCTCGGGACAGGTTGTGAACACTGAAGCTTTCTTT CASSSGQVVNTEAFF
once TRBJ2-2 TRBD2 TRBV5-8 TGTGCCAGCAGCCGGGGACTAGCGGGAGTCCCCGGGGAGCTGTTTTTT CASSRGLAGVPGELFF
. TRBJ2-7 . TRBV20-1 TGCAGTGCTAGAGACTCCTACGAGCAGTACTTC CSARDSYEQYF